This TCR beta chain appears in the sequencing data of a study of metastatic and nonmetastatic thyroid tumors. About the study: The authors compared repertoires across blood and tumor or nodule tissue from malignant and benign thyroid patients.

In the original processing: A classifier of distant metastasis in papillary thyroid cancer was built from CDR3 differences (across clinicopathological groups). Via MiXCR, TCRdb re-called the PCR reads. The V and J calls and clone size come from TCRdb's table, not from the authors' own analysis. The data hold about 39,000 clones, with around a fifth observed a single time. This clone was picked up many times. The target antigen is unknown. Study-wide results and limits: Relative to benign nodules, malignant thyroid tumors were reportedly characterized by significantly elevated TCR beta diversity in blood and tumor.

None of the patients had undergone any treatment ahead of thyroid surgery. The V end was cut by 6 bases, the J end by 6 bases, with 16 bases between. The CDR3 loop spans 14 amino acids. Germline V gene data show CDR1 as SGHDT and CDR2 as YYEEEE. The clonotype originates from a female donor with papillary thyroid cancer or a benign thyroid nodule (not recorded which). Some clones in this sample may be carry-over from other donors' samples. This chain uses TRBV5-6 with TRBJ2-1; D may be TRBD1 (6 bases). Input material: blood. The CDR3 bases are TGTGCCAGCACACTTCCGGGACAAGGCAATGAGCAGTTCTTC. Encoded protein: CASTLPGQGNEQFF.